The 14 T cell receptor beta chains given below trace back to one sample, sequenced in a study of T cells in localized non-small cell lung cancer. Generated by immunoSEQ multiplex PCR, the TCRdb table keeps only in-frame clones and is missing some. The sample includes more than 10,000 clones, over 25% of them seen just once. The sample consisted of lung tumor tissue, taken before any cancer treatment. Receptors were obtained from an older female donor with stage I lung adenocarcinoma.

V and J are TRBV10-1 and TRBJ2-1; TRBD2 aligns across 9 bases. V trimming: 3 bases; J trimming: 0 bases; junction bases outside the gene matches: 0. Germline CDR1 WNHNN, CDR2 SYGVQD (reference sequence). This CDR3 has 15 amino acids. The CDR3 reads CASSEAGGSYNEQFF. Written as DNA, the CDR3 is TGCGCCAGCAGTGAAGCGGGGGGCTCCTACAATGAGCAGTTCTTC.

The sample holds many counts of this clone. V is TRBV6-8 and J is TRBJ2-7, with TRBD1 matching over 8 bases. Germline CDR1 and CDR2: MNHGY and SAAAGT. The CDR3 spans 14 residues. V gave up 6 bases and J gave up 3 bases; unmatched junction bases: 7. CDR3 nucleotides: TGTGCCAGCAGGTCGCCGGACAGGGTCTACGAGCAGTACTTC. Translation: CASRSPDRVYEQYF.

This clone was seen a handful of times. This chain links TRBV11-3 with TRBJ2-1; TRBD2 matches 8 bases. Per germline, CDR1 SGHNT and CDR2 YENEEA. The CDR3 consists of 14 residues. V gave up 5 bases and J gave up 2 bases; unmatched junction bases: 2. This CDR3 is CASSPGGAYNEQFF. The CDR3, as DNA: TGTGCCAGCAGCCCGGGGGGGGCCTACAATGAGCAGTTCTTC.

The gene calls are TRBV9 and TRBJ2-7; D remains unclear. This CDR3 is 12 amino acids long. V lost 3 bases to trimming and J lost 1 base, with 5 bases between them. The germline CDR1 and CDR2 sequences are SGDLS and YYNGEE. The CDR3 DNA sequence: TGTGCCAGCAGCGGGAAATCCTACGAGCAGTACTTC. As protein: CASSGKSYEQYF.

By share, this clone counts as medium-sized. J is TRBJ1-2 and V is TRBV4-1; D is perhaps TRBD1 (5 bases). The germline CDR1 and CDR2 sequences are MGHRA and YSYEKL. V lost 1 base and J lost 5, with 17 bases in between. This CDR3 has 16 amino acids. The CDR3 spells CASSQVGGREYYGYTF. CDR3 in DNA: TGCGCCAGCAGCCAAGTCGGAGGCAGGGAGTATTATGGCTACACCTTC.

This clone was observed at least ten times. J is TRBJ1-3 and V is TRBV6-8, with D maybe TRBD1 (5 bases). This CDR3 has 14 amino acids. V was trimmed by 6 bases and J by 1 base, leaving 10 bases between them. CDR1 and CDR2 (germline): MNHGY, SAAAGT. CDR3: CASRAGTSGNTIYF. For the CDR3, the DNA is TGTGCCAGCAGGGCCGGGACTTCTGGAAACACCATATATTTT.

Comments on this clone: The sample holds other DNA sequences that translate to the same CDR3. V usage is TRBV11-3 and J usage is TRBJ1-1, with D possibly being TRBD1 (6 bases). The CDR3 runs to 14 residues. Germline V CDR1 and CDR2: SGHNT, YENEEA. The V end lost 1 base, the J end lost 1 base, and 7 bases lay between the germline ends. The CDR3 nucleotides are TGTGCCAGCAGCTTAGTAGGGGGGAACACTGAAGCTTTCTTT. Protein: CASSLVGGNTEAFF. Full variable domain (missing parts from reference TRBV11-3 and TRBJ1-1): EAGVVQSPRYKIIEKKQPVAFWCNPISGHNTLYWYLQNLGQGPELLIRYENEEAVDDSQLPKDRFSAERLKGVDSTLKIQPAELGDSAVYLCASSLVGGNTEAFFGQGTRLTVV.

This sequence joins TRBV5-1 and TRBJ2-3; TRBD1 matches at 9 bases. Germline-derived CDR1 and CDR2 are SGHRS and YFSETQ. This CDR3 is 14 amino acids long. V lost 2 bases to trimming and J lost 4 bases; unmatched junction nucleotides: 2. The CDR3 DNA reads as TGCGCCAGCAGCTTCACAGGGGGCGCAGATACGCAGTATTTT. Translating it yields CASSFTGGADTQYF.

V usage is TRBV6-8 and J usage is TRBJ2-7; D is unresolved. V was cut by 0 bases and J by 2 bases, with 14 bases left in between. This CDR3 has 16 residues. CDR1 and CDR2 (germline): MNHGY, SAAAGT. In DNA form, the CDR3 reads TGTGCCAGCAGTTACTCGTCCCGGTGGGATGCCTACGAGCAGTACTTC. Its protein is CASSYSSRWDAYEQYF.

The rearrangement joins TRBV19 to TRBJ1-5; no clear D. CDR3 length equals 13 residues. Germline V gives CDR1 LNHDA, CDR2 SQIVND (reference sequence). The ends were cut back, 7 bases at V and 7 bases at J, with 14 bases in the middle. The CDR3 sequence: CASKSLLGQPQHF. The CDR3, as DNA: TGTGCCAGTAAATCCCTTCTTGGGCAGCCCCAGCATTTT.

This clone was seen many times. The CDR3 here is CASSATGLNEKLFF. Here the CDR3 DNA reads TGTGCCAGCAGCGCCACGGGGTTAAATGAAAAACTGTTTTTT. The J gene is TRBJ1-4, the V gene TRBV11-3; D gene ambiguous. Germline-derived CDR1 and CDR2 are SGHNT and YENEEA. V was trimmed by 5 bases and J by 5 bases, leaving 12 bases between them. The CDR3 consists of 14 residues.

This clone was seen a handful of times. The genes are TRBV30 and TRBJ2-7; 10 nucleotides align to TRBD1. The CDR3 is 12 residues long. CDR1 GTSNPN and CDR2 SVGIG come from the germline V gene (reference sequence). V was pared by 5 bases and J by 7 bases, with 5 bases of the junction left unmatched. In nucleotides, the CDR3 is TGTGCCTGGCGACAGGGGGCGCGGGAGCAGTACTTC. The encoded protein is CAWRQGAREQYF. The full variable domain, completed using reference TRBV30 and TRBJ2-7, is SQTIHQWPATLVQPVGSPLSLECTVEGTSNPNLYWYRQAAGRGLQLLFYSVGIGQISSEVPQNLSASRPQDRQFILSSKKLLLSDSGFYLCAWRQGAREQYFGPGTRLTVT.

This clone came up a few times. The chain joins TRBV11-3 to TRBJ2-1, with TRBD1 matching 8 bases. Germline loops: CDR1 SGHNT, CDR2 YENEEA. The CDR3 runs 16 residues. The ends lost 5 bases at V and 4 bases at J; junction bases unmatched: 10. The CDR3 reads CASSPRGTGPYNEQFF. The CDR3 coding sequence is TGTGCCAGCAGCCCTCGGGGGACAGGCCCTTACAATGAGCAGTTCTTC.

This chain joins TRBV19 and TRBJ2-5, with TRBD2 as a possible D gene (6 bases). Germline-derived CDR1 and CDR2 are LNHDA and SQIVND (reference sequence). Trimming cost V 4 bases and J 3 bases, with 12 bases left between them. The CDR3 loop spans 14 amino acids. The chain's CDR3 is CASSTIPGEETQYF. The CDR3 DNA sequence: TGTGCCAGTAGTACCATACCGGGGGAAGAGACCCAGTACTTC.